This T cell receptor beta chain was identified during a study of T cell clones after liver transplantation. This clone was counted once. V was trimmed by 7 bases and J by 0 bases, leaving 14 bases between them. The CDR3 runs to 15 residues. The germline V gene encodes CDR1 SGHNT and CDR2 YENEEA. Using immunoSEQ multiplex PCR, the repertoire was profiled, and TCRdb retains in-frame clones only, with some absent. The table records about 120,000 clones, 75% to 95% of them present only once. The chain uses TRBV11-3 and TRBJ2-3; no clear D. The sample consisted of CD4+ T cells from blood, taken 12 months after liver transplant. This TCR derives from a human patient who received a liver transplant. The graft donor may account for some of the T cells. This CDR3 is CASNWYGSSTDTQYF. Here the CDR3 DNA reads TGTGCCAGCAATTGGTACGGCAGTAGCACAGATACGCAGTATTTT.